This passage covers 17 T cell receptor beta chains from one sample sequenced in a study of beta chain features in type 1 diabetes. What was sequenced were expressed TCRB transcripts, since all of the isolated RNA had been reverse transcribed. This table comes from immunoSEQ multiplex PCR, and its TCRdb copy is limited to in-frame clones, with some not included. Of about 930,000 clones in the sample, 15% to 20% were seen once. Material for sequencing was naive CD4+ T cells from blood. The receptors derive from a young woman in good health.

The DNA for the CDR3 is TGTGCCAGCAGTTTCGGGACTAGCGGGAGGAGTGAGCAGTTCTTC. It translates to CASSFGTSGRSEQFF. This chain joins TRBV28 and TRBJ2-1; 15 bases align to TRBD2. Germline CDR1 is MDHEN and CDR2 is SYDVKM. V lost 3 bases to trimming and J lost 9 bases; unmatched junction nucleotides: 3. CDR3 length: 15 amino acids.

Regarding this clone: One junction end disagrees with the germline gene, perhaps due to a read error. The chain combines TRBV6-1 with TRBJ1-5; tentative D call: TRBD1 (5 bases). From germline, CDR1 is MNHNS and CDR2 SASEGT. The CDR3 runs to 16 residues. The CDR3, as DNA: TGTGCCATCAGTGAGTTCGGGGCCGATAGCAATCAGCCCCAGCATTTT. This gives the protein CAISEFGADSNQPQHF.

This clone was seen a few times. The rearrangement uses TRBV14 and TRBJ2-5; 9 nucleotides line up with TRBD2. The germline CDR1 and CDR2 sequences are SGHDN and FVKESK. CDR3 length: 17 residues. With V trimmed by 1 base and J by 4 bases, 10 bases remained unmatched. The CDR3 nucleotides read TGTGCCAGCAGCCAAGCCCTCGGACTAGCGAAGAGAGAGACCCAGTACTTC. It encodes CASSQALGLAKRETQYF.

The chain uses TRBV10-2 and TRBJ2-6; D is undetermined. The length of the CDR3 is 13 residues. V shed 6 bases and J shed 0 bases, with 3 bases lying between them. Germline V gene data show CDR1 as WSHSY and CDR2 as SAAADI. The CDR3 DNA follows: TGCGCCAGCAGAAACTCTGGGGCCAACGTCCTGACTTTC. It specifies CASRNSGANVLTF.

The J gene is TRBJ1-2, the V gene TRBV5-1, with no clear D. Trimming removed 3 bases at V and 2 bases at J, with 11 bases between. CDR3 length: 14 amino acids. Germline lookup yields CDR1 SGHRS and CDR2 YFSETQ. DNA of the CDR3: TGCGCCAGCAGCTCCCCCAGAGGAAACTATGGCTACACCTTC. Translation gives CASSSPRGNYGYTF.

The J gene is TRBJ1-2, the V gene TRBV28; D gene ambiguous. The V and J ends lost 6 bases and 8 bases respectively, with 16 bases between them. The CDR3 spans 13 residues. Germline V lookup: CDR1 MDHEN, CDR2 SYDVKM. The DNA for the CDR3 is TGTGCCAGCAGCCCCACCGGACGGGAAGGCTACACCTTC. Amino acid sequence: CASSPTGREGYTF.

This chain uses TRBV5-4 with TRBJ1-2, with no clear D. The V end lost 4 bases, the J end lost 4 bases, and 17 bases lay between the germline ends. The CDR3 loop spans 15 amino acids. Germline CDR1 and CDR2: SGHNT and YYREEE (reference sequence). Here the CDR3 DNA reads TGTGCCAGCAGCCAAGACGCTCAGCGCACCTATGGCTACACCTTC. Translating gives CASSQDAQRTYGYTF.

There are a few counts of this clone. The chain joins TRBV28 to TRBJ2-7, with TRBD2 matching 8 bases. The V and J ends lost 10 bases and 4 bases, in that order; junction bases with no gene match: 9. Germline loops: CDR1 MDHEN, CDR2 SYDVKM. This CDR3 contains 13 residues. CDR3 region: CAIAGGEGYEQYF. CDR3 coding DNA: TGTGCCATCGCGGGGGGCGAAGGGTACGAGCAGTACTTC.

The table lists this clone with a few counts. This chain uses TRBV7-9 with TRBJ2-3; D ambiguous. V lost 2 bases and J lost 5, with 5 bases in between. The CDR3 runs 12 residues. In germline, CDR1 is SEHNR, CDR2 FQNEAQ (reference sequence). The CDR3 DNA sequence: TGTGCCAGCAGCTTACTACGAGATACGCAGTATTTT. This codes for CASSLLRDTQYF.

V is TRBV4-1 and J is TRBJ2-2; D perhaps matches TRBD1 (6 bases). The V gene lost 6 bases and the J gene lost 1 base, with 6 bases spanning the gap. Germline V CDR1 and CDR2: MGHRA, YSYEKL. The CDR3 sequence is 13 residues long. CDR3 loop: CASRTGNTGELFF. DNA of the CDR3: TGCGCCAGCAGGACAGGGAACACCGGGGAGCTGTTTTTT.

The rearrangement joins TRBV28 to TRBJ2-7, with D perhaps matching TRBD1 (6 bases). This CDR3 is built from 12 residues. Per the germline V gene, CDR1 is MDHEN and CDR2 is SYDVKM. Deletions cut 5 bases from V and 5 bases from J, with 10 bases between. The CDR3 DNA reads as TGTGCCAGCAGTATACAGGGCCACGAGCAGTACTTC. Its translation: CASSIQGHEQYF.

In regard to this clone: This may arise from a read error, as a much more abundant clone is one base away. Other DNA sequences from this sample encode an identical CDR3 as well. The chain links TRBV28 to TRBJ2-7; D is unresolved. The length of the CDR3 is 11 residues. V was shortened by 4 bases and J by 3 bases, with 4 bases between the two germline ends. Germline V gene sequence: CDR1 MDHEN, CDR2 SYDVKM. CDR3 bases: TGTGCCAGCAGTTCCCACTACGAGCAGTACTTC. It yields the protein CASSSHYEQYF.

This clone appeared a few times. This chain connects TRBV7-2 to TRBJ2-1, with D possibly TRBD1 on 6 matching bases. The length of the CDR3 is 16 residues. V lost 6 bases and J 1 base, leaving 16 bases between the germline ends. The germline V gene encodes CDR1 SGHTA and CDR2 FQGNSA. Here the CDR3 reads CASSLQGRFSYNEQFF. The CDR3 region has the DNA TGTGCCAGCAGTCTACAGGGTCGTTTTTCCTACAATGAGCAGTTCTTC.

The chain is built from TRBV28 and TRBJ2-7; no clear D gene. The CDR3 contains 15 residues. From germline, CDR1 is MDHEN and CDR2 SYDVKM. V shed 2 bases and J shed 3 bases, with 14 bases lying between them. The CDR3 here is CASSLRVESSYEQYF. The CDR3 coding sequence is TGTGCCAGCAGTTTAAGGGTCGAGTCGAGCTACGAGCAGTACTTC.

This clone was found a few times. The CDR3 nucleotides are TGTGCCAGCAGCTTAAGGGGGGACTCGTACAATGAGCAGTTCTTC. This gives the protein CASSLRGDSYNEQFF. The V gene is TRBV7-9, the J gene TRBJ2-1; the D gene could be TRBD1 or TRBD2 (6 bases each). V gave up 2 bases and J gave up 4 bases, with 12 bases separating them. Germline assignment: CDR1 SEHNR and CDR2 FQNEAQ (reference sequence). The CDR3 spans 15 residues.

The V call is TRBV6-5, the J call TRBJ2-7, with 11 bases fitting TRBD2. Germline loops: CDR1 MNHEY, CDR2 SVGAGI. The CDR3 is made up of 15 amino acids. Trimming at V came to 7 bases and at J to 2 bases, leaving 7 bases not matched to a gene. CDR3 residues: CASTQTSGTAYEQYF. DNA of the CDR3: TGTGCCAGCACTCAGACTAGCGGGACTGCCTACGAGCAGTACTTC.

The chain combines TRBV29-1 with TRBJ1-4; no clear D. V was trimmed by 4 bases and J by 7 bases, leaving 7 bases between them. The CDR3 covers 11 residues. CDR1 is SQVTM and CDR2 is ANQGSEA in the germline V gene. CDR3 nucleotides: TGCAGCGTTGTGCGGGGTGAAAAACTGTTTTTT. Translation gives CSVVRGEKLFF.